This T cell receptor (beta chain) derives from a study of identical twins' blood T cells. This clonotype was counted a few times. Unmatched junction bases numbered 13, after V lost 6 bases and J lost 5 bases. Germline-derived CDR1 and CDR2 are DFQATT and SNEGSKA (reference sequence). This CDR3 region has 15 residues. TCRdb itself ran the 5' RACE reads through MiXCR, one entry per CDR3 protein. The table shows roughly 340,000 distinct CDR3 sequences, with 28% occurring only once. This receptor was obtained from a woman aged 18-49 years in good health. This chain uses TRBV20-1 with TRBJ1-2; 9 bases map to TRBD1. The specimen sequenced was PBMCs. The CDR3: CSASPGTGIGYGYTF. DNA of the CDR3: TGCAGTGCCAGTCCCGGGACAGGGATAGGGTATGGCTACACCTTC.